The 14 T cell receptor beta chains in this list originate from one sample, sequenced in a study of blood T cell repertoires in COVID-19. Measured with immunoSEQ multiplex PCR; TCRdb has only the in-frame clones, and not every one. The sample lists about 150,000 clones, roughly 82% seen once, with more than 2% in the top ten. Sequencing was done on a sample of peripheral blood. These receptors were collected from a man between 70 and 80 years old with acute or convalescent COVID-19.

This sequence joins TRBV12-5 and TRBJ2-1; D gene ambiguous. Per germline, CDR1 LGHNT and CDR2 FRNRAP. The CDR3 loop spans 12 amino acids. The V end lost 0 bases, the J end lost 5 bases, and 2 bases lay between the germline ends. Here the CDR3 DNA reads TGTGCTAGTGGTTTGGTCGACAATGAGCAGTTCTTC. This gives the protein CASGLVDNEQFF. Using reference TRBV12-5 and TRBJ2-1 for the parts outside the CDR3, the full variable domain is DARVTQTPRHKVTEMGQEVTMRCQPILGHNTVFWYRQTMMQGLELLAYFRNRAPLDDSGMPKDRFSAEMPDATLATLKIQPSEPRDSAVYFCASGLVDNEQFFGPGTRLTVL.

V gene TRBV27 combines with J gene TRBJ1-2; 11 bases line up with TRBD1. Trimming removed 6 bases from V and 6 bases from J; junction bases left unmatched: 6. The CDR3 loop spans 14 amino acids. The germline V gene encodes CDR1 MNHEY and CDR2 SMNVEV (reference sequence). The CDR3 here is CASSLRTGGDGYTF. CDR3 nucleotides: TGTGCCAGCAGCCTCAGGACAGGGGGCGATGGCTACACCTTC.

V and J are TRBV27 and TRBJ1-4; 8 nucleotides line up with TRBD1. The CDR3 is made up of 15 amino acids. From germline, CDR1 is MNHEY and CDR2 SMNVEV (reference sequence). With V trimmed by 5 bases and J by 7 bases, 9 bases remained unmatched. The CDR3, as DNA: TGTGCCAGCAGTACGACAGGGGCGTGGAGTGAAAAACTGTTTTTT. Amino acid sequence: CASSTTGAWSEKLFF.

The V call is TRBV5-6, the J call TRBJ1-5; 10 nucleotides agree with TRBD1. With V trimmed by 4 bases and J by 2 bases, 9 bases remained unmatched. This CDR3 comprises 17 residues. Germline CDR1 reads SGHDT; CDR2 reads YYEEEE. The chain's CDR3 is CASSLKPGTGGNQPQHF. CDR3 sequence (DNA): TGTGCCAGCAGCCTTAAACCCGGGACAGGGGGCAATCAGCCCCAGCATTTT.

The V gene is TRBV28, the J gene TRBJ1-1, with 7 bases aligning to TRBD1. Germline lookup yields CDR1 MDHEN and CDR2 SYDVKM. Trimming took 6 bases from V and 0 from J; bases not matched to a gene: 7. This CDR3 has 15 amino acids. The CDR3 sequence: CASSMTGRMNTEAFF. As DNA, the CDR3 is TGTGCCAGCAGCATGACAGGGAGGATGAACACTGAAGCTTTCTTT. Variable domain in full (rest from reference TRBV28 and TRBJ1-1): DVKVTQSSRYLVKRTGEKVFLECVQDMDHENMFWYRQDPGLGLRLIYFSYDVKMKEKGDIPEGYSVSREKKERFSLILESASTNQTSMYLCASSMTGRMNTEAFFGQGTRLTVV.

J is TRBJ2-1 and V is TRBV6-5, with 8 bases lining up with TRBD1. CDR3 length: 15 residues. Germline CDR1 and CDR2: MNHEY and SVGAGI. Losses at the gene ends were 5 bases for V and 1 base for J; bases not matched to a gene: 4. The CDR3 DNA reads TGTGCCAGCAGTAAGGACAGGGAGTCCTACAATGAGCAGTTCTTC. Its protein is CASSKDRESYNEQFF.

The CDR3 region has the DNA TGCGCCAGCAGCTTGGGTGGTTTCCAGTCTAGCGGGGGAGAGACCCAGTACTTC. Translation: CASSLGGFQSSGGETQYF. This chain uses TRBV5-1 with TRBJ2-5, with TRBD2 matching over 10 bases. Trimming took 0 bases from V and 4 from J; bases not matched to a gene: 12. The CDR3 totals 18 residues. The V gene's germline CDR1 is SGHRS and CDR2 YFSETQ.

The chain links TRBV6-1 to TRBJ2-7; possible D gene TRBD1, 6 bases. This CDR3 is built from 14 residues. Germline V gene sequence: CDR1 MNHNS, CDR2 SASEGT. The V and J ends lost 2 bases and 5 bases respectively, with 13 bases between them. Here the CDR3 reads CASSESRPGDEQYF. The DNA of the CDR3 is TGTGCCAGCAGTGAAAGTCGACCAGGGGACGAGCAGTACTTC.

The rearrangement uses TRBV7-6 and TRBJ1-5; a weak D match, TRBD1 (6 bases). There are 13 residues in the CDR3. Germline CDR1 SGHVS, CDR2 FNYEAQ. Between the trimmed V and J ends, which lost 0 bases and 7 bases, there was a span of 7 bases. CDR3 amino acids: CASSLAGGQPQHF. CDR3 in DNA: TGTGCCAGCAGCTTAGCAGGGGGACAGCCCCAGCATTTT.

The chain uses TRBV3-1 (or the pseudogene TRBV3-2) and TRBJ2-4; perhaps TRBD1 as D (5 bases). Germline values: CDR1 LGHDT, CDR2 YNNKEL (reference sequence). The CDR3 covers 14 residues. V was trimmed by 4 bases and J by 8 bases, leaving 15 bases between them. CDR3 in amino acids: CASSPARDRDIQYF. As DNA, the CDR3 is TGTGCCAGCAGCCCCGCCAGGGATAGAGACATTCAGTACTTC.

The genes are TRBV7-9 and TRBJ2-1, with D unclear. The CDR3 is 16 amino acids. Germline values: CDR1 SEHNR, CDR2 FQNEAQ (reference sequence). V was trimmed by 5 bases and J by 4 bases, leaving 18 bases between them. The CDR3 nucleotides are TGTGCCAGCAGCCCTACAGTCCCACTCGATTACAATGAGCAGTTCTTC. This sequence encodes CASSPTVPLDYNEQFF.

This clone was detected once. This chain joins TRBV4-2 and TRBJ2-6; 7 bases fit TRBD1. CDR3 length equals 17 residues. V lost 1 base, J lost 2 bases, and 5 bases stayed unmatched. Germline-derived CDR1 and CDR2 are LGHNA and YNFKEQ. DNA of the CDR3: TGTGCCAGCAGCCAAGCCGAGGGGGCTCCTGGGGCCAACGTCCTGACTTTC. Translated: CASSQAEGAPGANVLTF.

The rearrangement uses TRBV2 and TRBJ1-5; no firm D call. In germline, CDR1 is SNHLY, CDR2 FYNNEI. V gave up 6 bases and J gave up 6 bases, with 12 bases separating them. The CDR3 spans 13 residues. For the CDR3, the DNA is TGTGCCAGCAGCATATCGGGGAGTCAGCCCCAGCATTTT. As protein: CASSISGSQPQHF.

V is TRBV3-1 (or the pseudogene TRBV3-2) and J is TRBJ1-4, with 8 nucleotides matching TRBD1. J gave up 5 bases and V 0 bases, and 5 bases lay outside the gene matches. The CDR3 is 16 amino acids. Germline V CDR1 and CDR2: LGHDT, YNNKEL (reference sequence). CDR3 sequence: CASSQDSGQGNEKLFF. The DNA of the CDR3 is TGTGCCAGCAGCCAAGATTCCGGACAGGGCAATGAAAAACTGTTTTTT.